This T cell receptor (beta chain) was observed in a study of blood T cells in healthy people across ages (dated by TCRdb to about 2015). About the study as a whole: In model experiments, template switching captured roughly one uniquely barcoded TCR beta cDNA molecule for every two T cells. Using deep sequencing normalized with unique cDNA molecular identifiers, the study measured how TCR beta repertoire diversity changes with age. The donors were split into four age groups: young (average about 16 years), middle-aged (roughly 42), aged (approximately 60) and long-lived (under 85). Donors of different ages were randomly distributed across sequencing lanes to avoid experimental bias. Two additional independent replicas of 1 million unique cDNA reads from the same blood draw were analyzed for two donors (one aged 18 to 30 and one aged 80 or older).

The full study reports these points: There was a strong correlation between observed TCR beta diversity and the percentage of naive T cells measured by flow cytometry. Compared with the aged group, the long-lived group had more naive CD4+ T cells, fewer expanded clones and increased TCR diversity, a pattern suggesting age selection. As age increased, observed TCR beta diversity per million T cells dropped in a roughly linear way, and a significant reduction was already evident by age about 40. Because donor CMV infection status was unknown, age-related changes in expanded clonotypes were potentially confounded. Estimates of total diversity based on one million sequenced T cells were considered lower bounds and underestimates. Since profiling was done on bulk unsorted PBMCs, naive and antigen-experienced compartments could not be conclusively compared.

CDR1 and CDR2 are drawn from the germline V gene (reference sequence): MNHEY, SMNVEV. Inclusive of the bounding cysteine and phenylalanine, the CDR3 is 14 residues long. The read is trimmed to its CDR3 DNA, 42 bases read in frame from base 1. Trimming takes 5 bases from V and 0 bases from J, and the germline ends sit 9 bases apart. The method was 5' RACE. Sequencing used an Illumina HiSeq 2500. The second PCR ran for roughly 6 to 11 cycles and used a J-beta primer mix along with a sample-barcoded 5' primer. Each TCR beta cDNA molecule received a unique molecular identifier from a template-switch 5' adaptor carrying 12 random nucleotides. Each sample yielded at least 2.5 million CDR3-containing paired-end reads. All of the RNA was converted into first-strand cDNA using the Mint cDNA synthesis kit, with a TRBC-specific oligonucleotide serving as the primer. Following uracil-DNA glycosylase treatment, all cDNA underwent a first 18-cycle PCR with the universal primers M1SS and BC2_uni_R. The authors processed their data as follows. Normalization of each sample was performed by random selection of 1 million high-quality reads, each carrying a distinct molecular identifier. Instead of being binned into consensus sequences, reads with shared molecular identifiers were discarded. MiTCR, with a Q25 quality threshold and the strictest error-elimination algorithm, was used for CDR3 identification, clonotype clustering and error correction. Lower-bound total TCR beta diversity was estimated with a nonparametric unseen species model using Euler transformation. The public reads were run again by TCRdb, first through fastp at Q25 and then through MiXCR, and only productive beta chains were kept. Every entry covers one CDR3 protein and lists the most common genes and DNA from its rows. The authors' filters were not applied to this entry. The sample data list about 620,000 distinct CDR3 sequences, and 52% of these were observed just once. The ten largest make up about 14% of the sample.

About this clonotype: No cognate antigen has been identified for it. No base qualities exist here, and no much larger clone lies one base off it.

Donors were 30 to 45 systemically healthy Caucasian individuals from Russia aged about 6 to 100 years. Ten milliliters of peripheral blood were collected from each donor into EDTA-treated Vacutainer tubes. Ficoll-Paque density-gradient centrifugation was used to isolate PBMCs, with at least 6 million obtained per sample. Trizol reagent was used to extract total RNA from the PBMCs, yielding at least 5.5 micrograms per sample. The percentages of naive CD45RAhigh/CD27high T cells were determined by flow cytometry on a PBMC aliquot from every donor. Input material: blood. The rearranged segments are TRBV27 and TRBJ2-3; a confident D gene designation cannot be given. This clonotype was sampled from a woman older than 75 in good health. The CDR3: CASSVPSSTDTQYF. The DNA sequence is given as TGTGCCAGCAGTGTACCATCTAGCACAGATACGCAGTATTTT.